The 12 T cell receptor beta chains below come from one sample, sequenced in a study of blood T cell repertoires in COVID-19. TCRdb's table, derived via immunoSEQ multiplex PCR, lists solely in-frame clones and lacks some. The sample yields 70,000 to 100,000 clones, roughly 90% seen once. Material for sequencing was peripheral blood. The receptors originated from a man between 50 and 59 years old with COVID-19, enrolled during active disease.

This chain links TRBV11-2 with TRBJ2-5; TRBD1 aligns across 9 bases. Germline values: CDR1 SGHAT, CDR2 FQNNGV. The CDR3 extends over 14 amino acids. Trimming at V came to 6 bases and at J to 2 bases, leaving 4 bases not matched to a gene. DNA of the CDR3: TGTGCCAGCAGACTCGGACAGGGGCAAGAGACCCAGTACTTC. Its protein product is CASRLGQGQETQYF.

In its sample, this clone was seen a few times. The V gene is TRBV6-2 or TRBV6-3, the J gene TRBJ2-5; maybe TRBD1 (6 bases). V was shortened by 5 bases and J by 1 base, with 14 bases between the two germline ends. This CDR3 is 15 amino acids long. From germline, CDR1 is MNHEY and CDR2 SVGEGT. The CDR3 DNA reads TGTGCCAGCAGTAACAGGGCCCCCCTCCAAGAGACCCAGTACTTC. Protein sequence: CASSNRAPLQETQYF.

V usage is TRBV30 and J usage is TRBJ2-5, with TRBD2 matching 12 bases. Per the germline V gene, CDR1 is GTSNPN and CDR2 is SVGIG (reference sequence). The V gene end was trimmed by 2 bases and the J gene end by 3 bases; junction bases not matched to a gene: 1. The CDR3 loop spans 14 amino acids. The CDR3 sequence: CAWSLAGGEETQYF. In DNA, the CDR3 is TGTGCCTGGAGTCTAGCGGGGGGGGAAGAGACCCAGTACTTC.

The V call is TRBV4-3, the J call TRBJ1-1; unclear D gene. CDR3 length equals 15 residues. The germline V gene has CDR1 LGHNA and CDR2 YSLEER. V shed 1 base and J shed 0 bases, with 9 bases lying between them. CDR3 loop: CASSQGSAMNTEAFF. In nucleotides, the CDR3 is TGCGCCAGCAGCCAAGGCTCAGCGATGAACACTGAAGCTTTCTTT.

CDR3 sequence reads: CASSLAGGASSTDTQYF. In nucleotides, the CDR3 is TGTGCCAGCAGCTTAGCCGGCGGAGCATCTAGCACAGATACGCAGTATTTT. This chain uses TRBV7-9 with TRBJ2-3; D is undetermined. CDR3 length: 17 amino acids. Trimming left V 0 bases short and J 0 bases short, with 13 bases between. CDR1 SEHNR and CDR2 FQNEAQ come from the germline V gene (reference sequence).

CDR3 region: CASSTDRVGEAFF. Written as DNA, the CDR3 is TGTGCCAGCAGCACGGACAGGGTCGGTGAAGCTTTCTTT. The chain carries TRBV7-3 and TRBJ1-1; TRBD1 matches at 8 bases. V lost 5 bases, J lost 7 bases, and 6 bases stayed unmatched. CDR1 is SGHTA and CDR2 is FQGTGA in the germline V gene. CDR3 length equals 13 residues.

The CDR3 is CASSPGTALGSPLHF. CDR3 in DNA: TGTGCCAGCAGTCCGGGGACAGCCCTTGGATCACCCCTCCACTTT. This chain connects TRBV27 to TRBJ1-6, with 7 bases that match TRBD1. The CDR3 spans 15 residues. Germline CDR1 MNHEY, CDR2 SMNVEV (reference sequence). The J segment lost 10 bases and the V segment lost 5 bases, leaving 11 bases of the junction unmatched.

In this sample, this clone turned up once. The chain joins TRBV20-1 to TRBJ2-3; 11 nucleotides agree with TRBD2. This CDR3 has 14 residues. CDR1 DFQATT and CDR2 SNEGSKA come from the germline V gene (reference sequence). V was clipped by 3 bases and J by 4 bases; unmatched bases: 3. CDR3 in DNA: TGCAGTGCTAGTTATAGCGGGGGGGCAGATACGCAGTATTTT. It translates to CSASYSGGADTQYF.

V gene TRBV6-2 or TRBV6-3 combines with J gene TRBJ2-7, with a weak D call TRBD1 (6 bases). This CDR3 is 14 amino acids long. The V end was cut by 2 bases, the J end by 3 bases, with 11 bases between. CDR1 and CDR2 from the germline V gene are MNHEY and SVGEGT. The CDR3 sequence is CASSYAGQHYEQYF. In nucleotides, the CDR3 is TGTGCCAGCAGTTACGCTGGACAGCACTACGAGCAGTACTTC.

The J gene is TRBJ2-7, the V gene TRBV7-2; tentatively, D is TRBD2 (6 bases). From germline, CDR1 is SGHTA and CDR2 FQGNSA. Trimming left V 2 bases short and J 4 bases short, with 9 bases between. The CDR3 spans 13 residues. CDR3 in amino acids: CASSLPSAYEQYF. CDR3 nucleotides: TGTGCCAGCAGCTTACCTAGCGCTTACGAGCAGTACTTC.

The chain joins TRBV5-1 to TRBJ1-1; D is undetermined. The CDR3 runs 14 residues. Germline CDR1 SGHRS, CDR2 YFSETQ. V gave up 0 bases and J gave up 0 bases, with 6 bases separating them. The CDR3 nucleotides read TGCGCCAGCAGCTTGGGTGACATGAACACTGAAGCTTTCTTT. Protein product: CASSLGDMNTEAFF.

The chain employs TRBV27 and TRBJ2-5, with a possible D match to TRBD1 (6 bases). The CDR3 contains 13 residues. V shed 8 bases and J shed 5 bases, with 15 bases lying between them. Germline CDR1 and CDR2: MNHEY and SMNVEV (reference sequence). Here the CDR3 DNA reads TGTGCCAGCTCCCGACAGGAGCGGGAGACCCAGTACTTC. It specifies CASSRQERETQYF.